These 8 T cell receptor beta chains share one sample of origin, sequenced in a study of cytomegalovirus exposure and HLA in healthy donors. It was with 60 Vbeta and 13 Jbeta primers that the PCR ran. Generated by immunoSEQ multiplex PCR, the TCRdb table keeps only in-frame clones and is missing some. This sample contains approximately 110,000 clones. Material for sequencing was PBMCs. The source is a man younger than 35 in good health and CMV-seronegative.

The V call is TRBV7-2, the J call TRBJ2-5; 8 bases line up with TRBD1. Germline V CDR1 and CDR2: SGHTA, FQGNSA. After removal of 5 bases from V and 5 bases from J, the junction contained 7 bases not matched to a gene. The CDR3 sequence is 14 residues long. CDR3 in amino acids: CASSQGAARETQYF. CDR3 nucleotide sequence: TGTGCCAGCAGCCAGGGGGCCGCGCGGGAGACCCAGTACTTC.

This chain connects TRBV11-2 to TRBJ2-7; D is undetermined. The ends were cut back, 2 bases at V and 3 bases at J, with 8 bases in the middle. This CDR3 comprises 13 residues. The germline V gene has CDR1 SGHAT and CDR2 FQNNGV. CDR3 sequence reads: CASSLSADYEQYF. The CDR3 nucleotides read TGTGCCAGCAGCTTATCTGCGGACTACGAGCAGTACTTC.

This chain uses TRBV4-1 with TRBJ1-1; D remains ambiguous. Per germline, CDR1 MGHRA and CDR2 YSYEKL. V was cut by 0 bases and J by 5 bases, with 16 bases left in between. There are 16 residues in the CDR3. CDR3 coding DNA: TGCGCCAGCAGCCAAGAGGGCCTGGAAGGACTAACTGAAGCTTTCTTT. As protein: CASSQEGLEGLTEAFF.

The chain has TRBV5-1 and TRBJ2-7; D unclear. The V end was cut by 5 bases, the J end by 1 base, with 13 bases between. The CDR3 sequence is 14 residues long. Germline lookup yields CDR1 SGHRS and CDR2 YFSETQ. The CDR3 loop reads CASRPDTPSYEQYF. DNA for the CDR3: TGCGCCAGCAGACCAGACACGCCATCCTACGAGCAGTACTTC.

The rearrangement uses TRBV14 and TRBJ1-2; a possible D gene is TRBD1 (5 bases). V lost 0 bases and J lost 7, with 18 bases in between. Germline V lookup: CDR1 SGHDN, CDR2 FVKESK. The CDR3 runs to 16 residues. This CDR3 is CASSQDVAPQGSGYTF. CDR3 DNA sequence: TGTGCCAGCAGCCAAGATGTGGCGCCCCAGGGAAGTGGCTACACCTTC.

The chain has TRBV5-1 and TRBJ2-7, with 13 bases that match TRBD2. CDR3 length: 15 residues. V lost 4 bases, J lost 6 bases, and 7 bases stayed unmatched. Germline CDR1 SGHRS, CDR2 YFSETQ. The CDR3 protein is CASSVGLAGVSEQYF. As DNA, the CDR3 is TGCGCCAGCAGCGTAGGACTAGCGGGAGTTAGCGAGCAGTACTTC.

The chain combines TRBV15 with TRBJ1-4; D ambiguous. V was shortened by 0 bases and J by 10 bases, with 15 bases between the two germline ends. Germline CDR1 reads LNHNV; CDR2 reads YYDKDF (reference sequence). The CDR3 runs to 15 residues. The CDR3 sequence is CATSRDTQPGGKLFF. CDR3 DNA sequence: TGTGCCACCAGCAGAGATACGCAGCCCGGCGGAAAACTGTTTTTT.

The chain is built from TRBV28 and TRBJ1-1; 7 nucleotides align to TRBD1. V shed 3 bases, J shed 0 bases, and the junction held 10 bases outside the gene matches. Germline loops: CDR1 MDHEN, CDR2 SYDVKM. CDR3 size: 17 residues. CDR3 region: CASSFRITGQMNTEAFF. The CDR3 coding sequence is TGTGCCAGCAGTTTCCGTATAACGGGACAGATGAACACTGAAGCTTTCTTT.